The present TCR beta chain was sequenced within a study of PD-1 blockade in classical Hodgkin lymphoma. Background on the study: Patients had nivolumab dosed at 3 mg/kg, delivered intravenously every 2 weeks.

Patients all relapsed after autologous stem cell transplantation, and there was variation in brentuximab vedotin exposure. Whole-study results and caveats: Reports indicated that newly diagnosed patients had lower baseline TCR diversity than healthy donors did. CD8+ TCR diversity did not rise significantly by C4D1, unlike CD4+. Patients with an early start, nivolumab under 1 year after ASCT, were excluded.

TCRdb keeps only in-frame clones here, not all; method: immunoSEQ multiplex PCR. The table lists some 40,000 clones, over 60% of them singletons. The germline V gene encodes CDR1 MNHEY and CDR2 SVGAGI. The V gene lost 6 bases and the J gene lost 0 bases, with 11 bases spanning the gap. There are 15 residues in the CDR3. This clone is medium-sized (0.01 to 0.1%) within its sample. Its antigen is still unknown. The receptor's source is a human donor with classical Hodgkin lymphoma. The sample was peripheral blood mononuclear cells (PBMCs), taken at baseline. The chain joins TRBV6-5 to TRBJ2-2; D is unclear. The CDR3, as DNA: TGTGCCAGCAGGACTTTTCCTTCGAACACCGGGGAGCTGTTTTTT. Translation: CASRTFPSNTGELFF.